These 27 T cell receptor beta chains were all obtained from the same sample, sequenced in a study of metastatic and nonmetastatic thyroid tumors. With MiXCR, TCRdb reprocessed the PCR reads. The profile shows some 38,000 clones, 15% to 20% of them singletons. All patients reached thyroid surgery having received no treatment beforehand. The sample taken for sequencing was blood. These TCRs come from a female donor with papillary thyroid cancer or a benign thyroid nodule (not recorded which). Some clones in this sample may be carry-over from other donors' samples.

In this sample, this clone turned up a few times. This may stem from a read error, because a much larger clone lies one nucleotide away. Other DNA sequences in this specimen translate into the identical CDR3. This chain joins TRBV19 and TRBJ2-4; 14 positions agree with TRBD2. This CDR3 region has 17 residues. Trimming at V came to 1 base and at J to 7 bases, leaving 6 bases not matched to a gene. CDR1 is LNHDA, CDR2 SQIVND, per germline (reference sequence). The CDR3 loop reads CASSIVGTSGSRNIQYF. In DNA form, the CDR3 reads TGTGCCAGTAGTATAGTAGGGACTAGCGGGAGCCGTAACATTCAGTACTTC.

J is TRBJ2-2 and V is TRBV5-1; TRBD2 matches 8 bases. The CDR3 spans 15 residues. V shed 2 bases, J shed 7 bases, and the junction held 7 bases outside the gene matches. CDR1 SGHRS and CDR2 YFSETQ come from the germline V gene. The CDR3 DNA follows: TGCGCCAGCAGCTTTGCGGGGGGCGATGTCGGGGAGCTGTTTTTT. Translating gives CASSFAGGDVGELFF.

The chain links TRBV2 to TRBJ2-3; the match to TRBD1 covers 7 bases. The germline V gene has CDR1 SNHLY and CDR2 FYNNEI. The CDR3 has 15 amino acids. V dropped 1 base and J dropped 5; count of bases not matched to a gene: 6. The chain's CDR3 is CASSEGQGSGDTQYF. DNA for the CDR3: TGTGCCAGCAGTGAAGGACAGGGAAGTGGAGATACGCAGTATTTT.

Ten or more counts support this clone. This chain connects TRBV28 to TRBJ1-1, with unresolved D. Trimming cost V 9 bases and J 10 bases, with 18 bases left between them. The CDR3 sequence is 12 residues long. The germline gives CDR1 MDHEN, CDR2 SYDVKM. The DNA for the CDR3 is TGTGCCAGTTATACCGGGCCCTCTCGAGCTTTCTTT. Its translation: CASYTGPSRAFF.

V and J are TRBV18 and TRBJ2-7; 11 bases fit TRBD2. This CDR3 has 12 amino acids. Germline-derived CDR1 and CDR2 are KGHSH and LQKENI. J gave up 10 bases and V 5 bases, and 4 bases lay outside the gene matches. The CDR3 DNA reads as TGTGCCAGCTCAACTAGCGGGAGTTTACAGTACTTC. This sequence encodes CASSTSGSLQYF.

This clone has ten or more counts. The chain uses TRBV6-2 or TRBV6-3 and TRBJ2-5; TRBD2 matches 12 bases. The CDR3 has 18 amino acids. Germline CDR1 and CDR2: MNHEY and SVGEGT. The J segment lost 6 bases and the V segment lost 5 bases, leaving 16 bases of the junction unmatched. The CDR3 sequence: CASSLRLAGVRVIQTQYF. CDR3 sequence (DNA): TGTGCCAGCAGTCTTCGACTAGCGGGAGTTCGGGTGATACAGACCCAGTACTTC.

The chain recombines TRBV28 with TRBJ1-6; unclear D gene. V dropped 6 bases and J dropped 10 bases, with 13 bases sitting between them. The germline V gene has CDR1 MDHEN and CDR2 SYDVKM. This CDR3 has 13 residues. CDR3 amino acids: CASRTSAGSPLHF. The CDR3 bases are TGTGCCAGCAGAACAAGCGCGGGATCACCCCTCCACTTT.

This clone was observed many times. V is TRBV7-2 and J is TRBJ2-1; D not resolved. Germline assignment: CDR1 SGHTA and CDR2 FQGNSA. This CDR3 region has 12 residues. Between the trimmed V and J ends, which lost 6 bases and 6 bases, there was a span of 9 bases. The chain's CDR3 is CASRPRSNEQFF. CDR3 sequence (DNA): TGTGCCAGCAGACCGCGTAGCAATGAGCAGTTCTTC.

Many counts were recorded for this clone. J is TRBJ2-5 and V is TRBV7-9, with 14 bases lining up with TRBD2. The CDR3 runs to 16 residues. J gave up 3 bases and V 5 bases, and 5 bases lay outside the gene matches. CDR1 and CDR2 (germline): SEHNR, FQNEAQ (reference sequence). The CDR3 spells CASSVTGLAGEETQYF. CDR3 sequence (DNA): TGTGCCAGCAGCGTTACGGGACTAGCGGGGGAAGAGACCCAGTACTTC.

This clone was recorded at least ten times. The chain is built from TRBV5-6 and TRBJ2-6, with a weak D call TRBD2 (5 bases). V was clipped by 4 bases and J by 0 bases, with 11 bases between them. From germline, CDR1 is SGHDT and CDR2 YYEEEE. The CDR3 sequence is 16 residues long. The CDR3 sequence: CASSLGLTSGANVLTF. CDR3 nucleotide sequence: TGTGCCAGCAGCCTTGGACTCACCTCTGGGGCCAACGTCCTGACTTTC.

This clone was picked up a small number of times. This chain connects TRBV6-2 or TRBV6-3 to TRBJ2-2; 10 nucleotides match TRBD2. Per the germline V gene, CDR1 is MNHEY and CDR2 is SVGEGT. V gave up 4 bases and J gave up 6 bases; unmatched junction bases: 2. This CDR3 is 14 amino acids long. The CDR3 DNA reads as TGTGCCAGCAGTTCTAGCGGGGGTTCCGGGGAGCTGTTTTTT. Protein product: CASSSSGGSGELFF.

This clone was found many times. V and J are TRBV19 and TRBJ2-5; 11 bases are shared with TRBD2. V shed 4 bases, J shed 4 bases, and the junction held 8 bases outside the gene matches. CDR3 size: 16 residues. CDR1 and CDR2 from the germline V gene are LNHDA and SQIVND (reference sequence). CDR3 DNA sequence: TGTGCCAGTAGTACTGCACTAGCGGGAGTAGGAGAGACCCAGTACTTC. It yields the protein CASSTALAGVGETQYF.

The table lists this clone with many counts. V usage is TRBV5-6 and J usage is TRBJ2-1; the match to TRBD2 covers 14 bases. Germline V lookup: CDR1 SGHDT, CDR2 YYEEEE. The CDR3 covers 15 residues. V gave up 1 base and J gave up 10 bases; unmatched junction bases: 4. CDR3 protein: CASSLPGLAGEEQFF. The CDR3 DNA follows: TGTGCCAGCAGCTTGCCGGGACTAGCGGGAGAGGAGCAGTTCTTC.

At least ten counts were recorded for this clone. The chain combines TRBV28 with TRBJ1-2; D ambiguous. The CDR3 has 13 residues. Looked up from germline, CDR1 is MDHEN and CDR2 is SYDVKM. Trimming shortened V by 6 bases and J by 0 bases, and 8 bases separated the two germline ends. The CDR3 DNA reads TGTGCCAGCAGCAATAGGGCTAACTATGGCTACACCTTC. It codes for CASSNRANYGYTF.

This clone was observed at least ten times. J is TRBJ2-1 and V is TRBV20-1; 8 bases line up with TRBD2. This CDR3 spans 14 amino acids. Germline V lookup: CDR1 DFQATT, CDR2 SNEGSKA (reference sequence). Unmatched junction bases numbered 11, after V lost 5 bases and J lost 8 bases. This CDR3 reads CSAPGTRGLYEQFF. The CDR3, as DNA: TGCAGTGCTCCCGGGACTAGAGGTCTCTATGAGCAGTTCTTC.

This clone is labeled medium-sized. The CDR3 DNA is TGTGCCAGCAGTCCCGGCCACCTCGAGGCCAACGTCCTGACTTTC. Translating gives CASSPGHLEANVLTF. J is TRBJ2-6 and V is TRBV28; D not resolved. Trimming took off 5 bases at V and 6 bases at J, with 14 bases between the two ends. This CDR3 region has 15 residues. Germline V gene data show CDR1 as MDHEN and CDR2 as SYDVKM.

This clone was observed many times. The chain carries TRBV4-1 and TRBJ2-2; 14 nucleotides match TRBD2. V was clipped by 3 bases and J by 5 bases; unmatched bases: 5. The CDR3 is 17 amino acids. Germline CDR1 and CDR2: MGHRA and YSYEKL. The CDR3 here is CASSHGTSGSWTGELFF. The CDR3 coding sequence is TGCGCCAGCAGCCATGGGACTAGCGGGAGTTGGACCGGGGAGCTGTTTTTT.

This clone was counted at least ten times. The genes are TRBV30 and TRBJ2-7; TRBD1 matches 7 bases. CDR3 length: 13 residues. Germline CDR1 reads GTSNPN; CDR2 reads SVGIG (reference sequence). Unmatched junction bases numbered 6, after V lost 1 base and J lost 6 bases. CDR3 amino acids: CAWSAYRGFEQYF. The CDR3 DNA follows: TGTGCCTGGAGTGCCTACAGGGGTTTCGAGCAGTACTTC.

This clone was observed at least ten times. V usage is TRBV24-1 and J usage is TRBJ2-5; D is undetermined. The ends were cut back, 1 base at V and 4 bases at J, with 3 bases in the middle. The CDR3 spans 12 residues. Per the germline V gene, CDR1 is KGHDR and CDR2 is SFDVKD. CDR3 in DNA: TGTGCCACCAGTGATTTTAGAGAGACCCAGTACTTC. It yields the protein CATSDFRETQYF.

The chain is built from TRBV28 and TRBJ2-2; D is possibly TRBD2 (6 bases). There are 18 residues in the CDR3. Trimming took 1 base from V and 5 from J, leaving 20 bases between them. CDR1 and CDR2 (germline): MDHEN, SYDVKM. The CDR3 loop is CASSLLSQTSWRTGELFF. CDR3 DNA: TGTGCCAGCAGTTTATTGTCCCAAACTAGCTGGAGAACCGGGGAGCTGTTTTTT.

This clone was observed at least ten times. The chain carries TRBV29-1 and TRBJ2-2; D is uncertain. V lost 3 bases and J lost 0, with 11 bases in between. Per germline, CDR1 SQVTM and CDR2 ANQGSEA. The CDR3 runs 15 residues. CDR3 residues: CSVEGQPANTGELFF. The CDR3, as DNA: TGCAGCGTTGAGGGTCAGCCCGCGAACACCGGGGAGCTGTTTTTT.

This clone occurred many times. The J gene is TRBJ1-1, the V gene TRBV7-2; D remains ambiguous. This CDR3 contains 14 residues. With 1 base removed from V and 8 bases from J, the gap between germline ends came to 14 bases. Germline V gives CDR1 SGHTA, CDR2 FQGNSA. In nucleotides, the CDR3 is TGTGCCAGCAGCTTAGAAGTGGCATTGGTAGAAGCTTTCTTT. Translated: CASSLEVALVEAFF.

This clone was observed at least ten times. The J gene is TRBJ2-2, the V gene TRBV20-1, with TRBD1 matching 9 bases. CDR1 DFQATT and CDR2 SNEGSKA come from the germline V gene (reference sequence). The CDR3 has 16 residues. Unmatched junction bases numbered 9, after V lost 0 bases and J lost 7 bases. Here the CDR3 reads CSARDLGTGYSGELFF. The DNA for the CDR3 is TGCAGTGCTAGAGACCTAGGGACAGGGTACAGCGGGGAGCTGTTTTTT.

The chain employs TRBV28 and TRBJ2-5; the D is unclear. V was cut by 6 bases and J by 4 bases, with 12 bases left in between. There are 13 residues in the CDR3. Germline-derived CDR1 and CDR2 are MDHEN and SYDVKM. The CDR3 is CASRVDFRETQYF. Here the CDR3 DNA reads TGTGCCAGCAGAGTGGATTTTAGAGAGACCCAGTACTTC.

Here the CDR3 reads CAIGTSGDYEQYF. CDR3 sequence (DNA): TGTGCCATAGGGACTAGCGGGGACTACGAGCAGTACTTC. The chain carries TRBV10-3 and TRBJ2-7; TRBD2 aligns across 13 bases. This CDR3 is 13 amino acids long. CDR1 and CDR2 from the germline V gene are ENHRY and SYGVKD. Trimming cost V 9 bases and J 3 bases; bases outside gene matches: 2.

This clone came up a few times. The rearrangement links TRBV5-1 to TRBJ2-1; D is perhaps TRBD1 or TRBD2 (5 bases each). From germline, CDR1 is SGHRS and CDR2 YFSETQ. Trimming took off 1 base at V and 0 bases at J, with 14 bases between the two ends. This CDR3 region has 17 residues. CDR3: CASSLLGTATSYNEQFF. The CDR3 DNA follows: TGCGCCAGCAGCTTGCTTGGGACGGCAACCTCCTACAATGAGCAGTTCTTC. The variable domain in full, completed from reference TRBV5-1 and TRBJ2-1, reads KAGVTQTPRYLIKTRGQQVTLSCSPISGHRSVSWYQQTPGQGLQFLFEYFSETQRNKGNFPGRFSGRQFSNSRSEMNVSTLELGDSALYLCASSLLGTATSYNEQFFGPGTRLTVL.

This clone was observed many times. The chain uses TRBV15 and TRBJ2-1, with 11 bases aligning to TRBD2. Germline CDR1 reads LNHNV; CDR2 reads YYDKDF (reference sequence). The J segment lost 7 bases and the V segment lost 4 bases, leaving 9 bases of the junction unmatched. The CDR3 contains 16 residues. The CDR3 loop reads CATSISKLAGENEQFF. For the CDR3, the DNA is TGTGCCACCAGCATTTCGAAACTAGCGGGAGAAAATGAGCAGTTCTTC.